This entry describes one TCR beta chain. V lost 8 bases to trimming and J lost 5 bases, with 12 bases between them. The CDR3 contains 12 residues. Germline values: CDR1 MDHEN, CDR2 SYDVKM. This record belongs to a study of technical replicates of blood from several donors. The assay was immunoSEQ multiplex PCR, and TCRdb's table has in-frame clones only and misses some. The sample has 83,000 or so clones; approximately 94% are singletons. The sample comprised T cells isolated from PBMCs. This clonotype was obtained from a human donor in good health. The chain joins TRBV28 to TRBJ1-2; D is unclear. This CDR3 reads CASGRDLYGYTF. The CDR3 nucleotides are TGTGCCAGCGGGAGGGATTTATATGGCTACACCTTC.